Listed here are 14 T cell receptor beta chains from one sample, sequenced in a study of memory CD4+ T cells and cytomegalovirus serostatus. Single viable CD3+CD4+CD8-CD45RO+ cells were sorted as the memory CD4+ T cells. Data came from immunoSEQ multiplex PCR; TCRdb stores just in-frame clones and leaves some out. The data hold about 56,000 clones, with around 76% observed a single time. What was sequenced was memory CD4+ T cells from blood. The receptors derive from an adult in good health and CMV-seronegative.

V and J are TRBV28 and TRBJ1-3; D is possibly TRBD1 (6 bases). Germline V lookup: CDR1 MDHEN, CDR2 SYDVKM. The CDR3 is made up of 17 amino acids. Between the trimmed V and J ends, which lost 2 bases and 4 bases, there was a span of 18 bases. Here the CDR3 reads CASSLKGAGVKGNTIYF. As DNA, the CDR3 is TGTGCCAGCAGTTTAAAAGGGGCAGGGGTCAAGGGAAACACCATATATTTT. Full variable domain (remainder filled in from reference TRBV28 and TRBJ1-3): DVKVTQSSRYLVKRTGEKVFLECVQDMDHENMFWYRQDPGLGLRLIYFSYDVKMKEKGDIPEGYSVSREKKERFSLILESASTNQTSMYLCASSLKGAGVKGNTIYFGEGSWLTVV.

The V and J genes are TRBV5-1 and TRBJ2-3; D is unclear. V was clipped by 0 bases and J by 0 bases, with 11 bases between them. This CDR3 region has 16 residues. Germline lookup yields CDR1 SGHRS and CDR2 YFSETQ. In nucleotides, the CDR3 is TGCGCCAGCAGCTTGGATCCGGCACCTAGCACAGATACGCAGTATTTT. It yields the protein CASSLDPAPSTDTQYF.

The chain links TRBV6-5 to TRBJ2-2; TRBD2 is a possible D gene (5 bases). The CDR3 has 13 residues. Trimming shortened V by 6 bases and J by 0 bases, and 5 bases separated the two germline ends. Germline CDR1 is MNHEY and CDR2 is SVGAGI. CDR3 sequence (DNA): TGTGCCAGCAGACTAGCGAACACCGGGGAGCTGTTTTTT. Protein: CASRLANTGELFF.

The chain is built from TRBV19 and TRBJ2-4, with 10 bases fitting TRBD1. The CDR3 length is 17 residues. The V gene's germline CDR1 is LNHDA and CDR2 SQIVND (reference sequence). Trimming at V came to 6 bases and at J to 0 bases, leaving 8 bases not matched to a gene. The CDR3 coding sequence is TGTGCCAGTAGCCAAAATGACAGGGGGCGAGCCAAAAACATTCAGTACTTC. As protein: CASSQNDRGRAKNIQYF.

CDR3 DNA sequence: TGTGCCAGCAGCTCTGCCCCCGGACTCACCCAGTACTTC. Encoded protein: CASSSAPGLTQYF. The V gene is TRBV7-8, the J gene TRBJ2-7; perhaps TRBD2 as D (5 bases). V was pared by 4 bases and J by 10 bases, with 17 bases between. The CDR3 length is 13 residues. The germline V gene encodes CDR1 SGHVS and CDR2 FQNEAQ.

The J gene is TRBJ1-1, the V gene TRBV5-8, with 8 bases aligning to TRBD1. Germline values: CDR1 SGHTS, CDR2 YDEGEE. V lost 4 bases and J lost 2; bases outside the gene matches: 13. This CDR3 comprises 17 residues. CDR3 residues: CASSPDRGGIRNTEAFF. Written as DNA, the CDR3 is TGTGCCAGCAGCCCTGACAGGGGCGGGATCCGTAACACTGAAGCTTTCTTT.

The CDR3 loop reads CASSLDGNSPLHF. CDR3 DNA: TGTGCCAGCAGCTTAGACGGCAATTCACCCCTCCACTTT. The chain links TRBV7-2 to TRBJ1-6; D call uncertain. CDR1 and CDR2 from the germline V gene are SGHTA and FQGNSA. The CDR3 contains 13 residues. Trimming stripped 1 base from V and 7 bases from J, with 5 bases between.

The chain links TRBV5-4 to TRBJ2-7; 10 positions agree with TRBD1. The length of the CDR3 is 15 residues. The germline gives CDR1 SGHNT, CDR2 YYREEE (reference sequence). V shed 4 bases and J 0 bases; nucleotides not matched to a gene: 4. The CDR3 is CASSPRQGASYEQYF. The CDR3 nucleotides read TGTGCCAGCAGCCCGCGACAGGGGGCCTCCTACGAGCAGTACTTC.

The rearrangement uses TRBV6-1 and TRBJ1-6; 12 bases map to TRBD1. Trimming removed 2 bases from V and 10 bases from J; junction bases left unmatched: 9. Germline CDR1 MNHNS, CDR2 SASEGT. This CDR3 has 17 amino acids. The CDR3 nucleotides are TGTGCCAGCAGTGAAATCTGGGGACAGGGGGCCATCTCACCCCTCCACTTT. Translating gives CASSEIWGQGAISPLHF.

The chain has TRBV5-1 and TRBJ2-5, with TRBD1 identical over 8 bases. The V gene's germline CDR1 is SGHRS and CDR2 YFSETQ. The CDR3 consists of 15 residues. V was pared by 1 base and J by 5 bases, with 7 bases of the junction left unmatched. CDR3 DNA: TGCGCCAGCAGCTTGTCAGGGGGCCGGGGTGAGACCCAGTACTTC. It translates to CASSLSGGRGETQYF.

The rearrangement uses TRBV5-4 and TRBJ1-4; D is unclear. Trimming left V 0 bases short and J 2 bases short, with 8 bases between. Germline lookup yields CDR1 SGHNT and CDR2 YYREEE (reference sequence). The CDR3 extends over 15 amino acids. CDR3 DNA sequence: TGTGCCAGCAGCTTGGGAACGGGGACTAATGAAAAACTGTTTTTT. Translation: CASSLGTGTNEKLFF.

V gene TRBV6-4 combines with J gene TRBJ1-2; 8 bases are shared with TRBD1. The CDR3 runs to 13 residues. Trimming cost V 4 bases and J 4 bases; bases outside gene matches: 2. The V gene's germline CDR1 is MRHNA and CDR2 SNTAGT. CDR3 coding DNA: TGTGCCAGCAGTGTAGGACAGGGCTATGGCTACACCTTC. Translated, it gives CASSVGQGYGYTF.

The genes are TRBV2 and TRBJ1-5, with D uncertain. Germline V CDR1 and CDR2: SNHLY, FYNNEI. The CDR3 runs 14 residues. Deletions cut 9 bases from V and 1 base from J, with 13 bases between. CDR3 protein: CASSIPSSNQPQHF. The CDR3 DNA follows: TGTGCCAGTTCGATCCCTTCGAGCAATCAGCCCCAGCATTTT.

This chain joins TRBV7-2 and TRBJ2-3; tentatively, D is TRBD1 (5 bases). The CDR3 contains 14 residues. V gave up 1 base and J gave up 5 bases, with 10 bases separating them. Germline assignment: CDR1 SGHTA and CDR2 FQGNSA. CDR3 region: CASSLDRTIDTQYF. In nucleotides, the CDR3 is TGTGCCAGCAGCTTAGACAGGACCATAGATACGCAGTATTTT. Looking up the rest from reference TRBV7-2 and TRBJ2-3 gives the full variable domain: GAGVSQSPSNKVTEKGKDVELRCDPISGHTALYWYRQSLGQGLEFLIYFQGNSAPDKSGLPSDRFSAERTGGSVSTLTIQRTQQEDSAVYLCASSLDRTIDTQYFGPGTRLTVL.